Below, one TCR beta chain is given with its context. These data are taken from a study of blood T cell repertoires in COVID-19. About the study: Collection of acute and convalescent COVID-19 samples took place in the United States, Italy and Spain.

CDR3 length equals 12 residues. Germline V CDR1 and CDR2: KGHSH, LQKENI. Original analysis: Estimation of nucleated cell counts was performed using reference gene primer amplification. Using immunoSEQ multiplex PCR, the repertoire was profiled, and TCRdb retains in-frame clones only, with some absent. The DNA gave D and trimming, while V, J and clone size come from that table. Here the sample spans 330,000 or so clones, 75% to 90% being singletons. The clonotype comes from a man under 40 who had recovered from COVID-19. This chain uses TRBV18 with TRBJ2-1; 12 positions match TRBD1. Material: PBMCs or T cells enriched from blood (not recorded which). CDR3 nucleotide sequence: TGTGCAGCGGGACAGGGGGCGAATGAGCAGTTCTTC. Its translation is CAAGQGANEQFF.